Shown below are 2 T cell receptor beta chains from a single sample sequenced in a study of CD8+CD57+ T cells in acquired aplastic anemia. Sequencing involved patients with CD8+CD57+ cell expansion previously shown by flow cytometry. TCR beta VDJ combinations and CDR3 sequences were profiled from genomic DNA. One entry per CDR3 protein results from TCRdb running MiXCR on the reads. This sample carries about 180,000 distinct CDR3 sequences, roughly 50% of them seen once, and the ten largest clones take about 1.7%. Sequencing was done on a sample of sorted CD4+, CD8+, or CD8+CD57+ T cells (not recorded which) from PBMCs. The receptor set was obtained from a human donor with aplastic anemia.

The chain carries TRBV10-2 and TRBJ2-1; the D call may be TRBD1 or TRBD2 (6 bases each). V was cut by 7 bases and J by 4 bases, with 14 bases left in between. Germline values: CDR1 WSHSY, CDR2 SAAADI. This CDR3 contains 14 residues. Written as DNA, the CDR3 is TGCGCCAGCAAAAGGAGGGGGAAATACAATGAGCAGTTCTTC. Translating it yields CASKRRGKYNEQFF.

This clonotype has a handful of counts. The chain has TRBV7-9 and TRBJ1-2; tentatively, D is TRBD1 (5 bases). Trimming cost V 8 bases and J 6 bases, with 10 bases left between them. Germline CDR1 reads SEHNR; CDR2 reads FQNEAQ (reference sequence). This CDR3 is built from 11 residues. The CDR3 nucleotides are TGTGCCAGCTGGCAGGGCGATGGCTACACCTTC. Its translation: CASWQGDGYTF.